A few counts support the clone carrying this T cell receptor beta chain. Antigen unknown. The sorted Tregs were CD4+CD25+CD127-/low cells. Trimming removed 6 bases from V and 0 bases from J, with 12 bases in between. Germline V gives CDR1 MNHEY, CDR2 SVGAGI. The CDR3 runs 15 residues. After constant-region reverse-primer amplification, full-length variable regions underwent semi-nested PCR with Nested Universal Primer A. TCRdb re-derived calls from the 5' RACE reads in MiXCR, one entry per CDR3 protein. This sample has tens of thousands of distinct CDR3 sequences, with roughly 28% found just once. The study, taken as a whole, reports: The larger cohort examined one V-J beta rearrangement, not whole repertoires. Greatest tumor Treg TCR overlap was with tumor naive CD4+ cells. Tumor memory CD4+ T cell TCR gene usage was found to cluster with blood and lymph node memory CD4+ cells and with lymph node naive CD4+ cells.

The sequence was obtained from a female donor with breast cancer. Material: tumor-infiltrating Tregs sorted from the breast tumor. This rearrangement joins TRBV6-5 to TRBJ2-1; D is perhaps TRBD2 (6 bases). CDR3 loop: CASRTGTLSYNEQFF. CDR3 DNA sequence: TGTGCCAGCAGGACGGGGACTCTCTCCTACAATGAGCAGTTCTTC.